The 19 T cell receptor beta chains listed next were all sequenced from one sample in a study of shared clonotypes between healthy human individuals. Selected positively for CCR7 and CD45RO-negative, naive CD8 cells excluded terminally differentiated effector memory CD45RA+ cells. Here immunoSEQ multiplex PCR was the method, and the copy in TCRdb shows in-frame clones only, minus some. Among a few hundred thousand clones listed, less than 97% were seen once. The sequenced material came from naive CD8+ T cells sorted from blood. Receptor source: a woman aged 25 to 39 in good health.

This chain links TRBV20-1 with TRBJ2-7; D call uncertain. Per the germline V gene, CDR1 is DFQATT and CDR2 is SNEGSKA (reference sequence). V lost 3 bases and J lost 5, with 2 bases in between. The CDR3 loop spans 9 amino acids. The CDR3 DNA is TGCAGTGCTAGCGACGAGCAGTACTTC. It is translated as CSASDEQYF.

The genes are TRBV28 and TRBJ2-2, with 11 bases lining up with TRBD2. Per the germline V gene, CDR1 is MDHEN and CDR2 is SYDVKM. CDR3 length equals 12 residues. V trimming: 2 bases; J trimming: 16 bases; junction bases outside the gene matches: 3. Here the CDR3 reads CASSLISGREFF. DNA of the CDR3: TGTGCCAGCAGTTTAATTAGCGGGAGGGAGTTTTTT.

This chain uses TRBV7-3 with TRBJ2-7; D may be TRBD1 (5 bases). CDR3 length: 15 residues. The germline CDR1 and CDR2 sequences are SGHTA and FQGTGA. V dropped 2 bases and J dropped 6 bases, with 17 bases sitting between them. Here the CDR3 reads CASSLVKQAQGEQYF. In nucleotides, the CDR3 is TGTGCCAGCAGCTTAGTAAAACAGGCACAAGGCGAGCAGTACTTC.

V is TRBV19 and J is TRBJ1-5, with 8 bases that match TRBD1. From germline, CDR1 is LNHDA and CDR2 SQIVND (reference sequence). Trimming removed 6 bases from V and 0 bases from J; junction bases left unmatched: 10. CDR3 length equals 17 residues. The CDR3: CASRSDREGDSNQPQHF. The CDR3 DNA is TGTGCCAGTAGGTCGGACAGGGAGGGAGATAGCAATCAGCCCCAGCATTTT.

This chain links TRBV6-1 with TRBJ1-1; D is perhaps TRBD1 (6 bases). The CDR3 length is 14 residues. Trimming cost V 2 bases and J 3 bases, with 10 bases left between them. Germline V gene lookup returns CDR1 MNHNS and CDR2 SASEGT. Here the CDR3 DNA reads TGTGCCAGCAGTGAATTACAGGGTTACACTGAAGCTTTCTTT. Translation gives CASSELQGYTEAFF.

The chain has TRBV6-5 and TRBJ2-1, with a tentative D call TRBD2 (6 bases). V dropped 8 bases and J dropped 6 bases, with 14 bases sitting between them. The CDR3 contains 13 residues. The germline V gene has CDR1 MNHEY and CDR2 SVGAGI. The CDR3 protein is CASGLLASNEQFF. The CDR3, as DNA: TGTGCCAGCGGACTACTAGCATCCAATGAGCAGTTCTTC.

This chain connects TRBV29-1 to TRBJ2-5; 9 nucleotides agree with TRBD1. V shed 3 bases and J 4 bases; nucleotides not matched to a gene: 9. Germline CDR1 SQVTM, CDR2 ANQGSEA. The CDR3 is made up of 15 amino acids. CDR3 sequence reads: CSVDAGTGRIETQYF. The CDR3 coding sequence is TGCAGCGTTGACGCTGGGACAGGGAGGATAGAGACCCAGTACTTC.

The V call is TRBV4-1, the J call TRBJ1-3; D gene unclear. V lost 4 bases and J lost 2, with 3 bases in between. Looked up from germline, CDR1 is MGHRA and CDR2 is YSYEKL. This CDR3 comprises 12 residues. CDR3 sequence reads: CASSRPGNTIYF. The DNA for the CDR3 is TGCGCCAGCAGCCGTCCTGGAAACACCATATATTTT.

The chain is built from TRBV27 and TRBJ2-2; D is ambiguous. Germline-derived CDR1 and CDR2 are MNHEY and SMNVEV (reference sequence). Trimming removed 6 bases from V and 6 bases from J, with 14 bases in between. This CDR3 region has 14 residues. CDR3 DNA sequence: TGTGCCAGCAGCGCAGGCATGGGCGCCGGGGAGCTGTTTTTT. It encodes CASSAGMGAGELFF.

This clone showed up just once. The chain employs TRBV27 and TRBJ1-5; D gene unclear. The germline V gene has CDR1 MNHEY and CDR2 SMNVEV (reference sequence). V lost 2 bases to trimming and J lost 0 bases, with 8 bases between them. The CDR3 has 15 residues. DNA of the CDR3: TGTGCCAGCAGTTTAAGGCAAAATAGCAATCAGCCCCAGCATTTT. It codes for CASSLRQNSNQPQHF.

This chain connects TRBV2 to TRBJ2-7, with 15 positions matching TRBD2. The CDR3 is made up of 17 amino acids. Per the germline V gene, CDR1 is SNHLY and CDR2 is FYNNEI. Germline trimming cut 5 bases from V and 3 bases from J; bases unmatched to any gene: 8. The CDR3: CASSRTSGRASRYEQYF. CDR3 nucleotide sequence: TGTGCCAGCAGTCGGACTAGCGGGAGGGCCAGTCGCTACGAGCAGTACTTC. The full variable domain, its missing parts supplied by reference TRBV2 and TRBJ2-7, is EPEVTQTPSHQVTQMGQEVILRCVPISNHLYFYWYRQILGQKVEFLVSFYNNEISEKSEIFDDQFSVERPDGSNFTLKIRSTKLEDSAMYFCASSRTSGRASRYEQYFGPGTRLTVT.

The CDR3: CASPSDRPGELFF. As DNA, the CDR3 is TGTGCCAGCCCTTCGGACAGGCCCGGGGAGCTGTTTTTT. The genes are TRBV6-1 and TRBJ2-2; 7 nucleotides agree with TRBD1. The V gene end was trimmed by 8 bases and the J gene end by 6 bases; junction bases not matched to a gene: 6. This CDR3 is built from 13 residues. From germline, CDR1 is MNHNS and CDR2 SASEGT.

Regarding this clone: Other nucleotide sequences in the sample specify the same CDR3. V gene TRBV28 combines with J gene TRBJ2-2; D tentatively reads TRBD1 or TRBD2 (7 bases each). The V end was cut by 1 base, the J end by 7 bases, with 10 bases between. CDR3 length equals 14 residues. The germline gives CDR1 MDHEN, CDR2 SYDVKM. CDR3: CASSLSGGDGELFF. The DNA for the CDR3 is TGTGCCAGCAGTTTATCAGGGGGGGACGGGGAGCTGTTTTTT.

Only one count was recorded for this clone. This chain joins TRBV2 and TRBJ2-7; TRBD1 agrees at 9 bases. Germline values: CDR1 SNHLY, CDR2 FYNNEI. Losses at the gene ends were 5 bases for V and 0 bases for J; bases not matched to a gene: 5. This CDR3 region has 15 residues. The CDR3 DNA is TGTGCCAGCAGTCCCGACAGGGGGTACTCCTACGAGCAGTACTTC. Translation gives CASSPDRGYSYEQYF.

The chain links TRBV27 to TRBJ2-1, with D maybe TRBD2 (6 bases). CDR3 size: 14 residues. Germline V gene lookup returns CDR1 MNHEY and CDR2 SMNVEV (reference sequence). V was shortened by 4 bases and J by 8 bases, with 15 bases between the two germline ends. The CDR3 nucleotides read TGTGCCAGCAGTTACTCGGGCGGGGCCCATGAGCAGTTCTTC. It translates to CASSYSGGAHEQFF.

The V and J genes are TRBV5-4 and TRBJ2-7; D is uncertain. Trimming stripped 1 base from V and 0 bases from J, with 11 bases between. The CDR3 totals 15 residues. In germline, CDR1 is SGHNT, CDR2 YYREEE (reference sequence). CDR3 bases: TGTGCCAGCAGCTTGCCAGGACCCAACTCCTACGAGCAGTACTTC. This codes for CASSLPGPNSYEQYF.

The chain joins TRBV14 to TRBJ2-5; 11 bases align to TRBD2. Germline-derived CDR1 and CDR2 are SGHDN and FVKESK. The J segment lost 3 bases and the V segment lost 5 bases, leaving 2 bases of the junction unmatched. There are 14 residues in the CDR3. The chain's CDR3 is CASSLAGGKETQYF. CDR3 nucleotides: TGTGCCAGCAGCTTAGCGGGAGGGAAAGAGACCCAGTACTTC.

The V gene is TRBV28, the J gene TRBJ2-7; D not certain. Germline CDR1 MDHEN, CDR2 SYDVKM. Trimming shortened V by 6 bases and J by 6 bases, and 18 bases separated the two germline ends. The CDR3 has 14 amino acids. The CDR3 is CASSHPPSPAEQYF. CDR3 nucleotides: TGTGCCAGCAGCCACCCTCCTTCGCCGGCCGAGCAGTACTTC.

V usage is TRBV7-6 and J usage is TRBJ2-4, with unresolved D. This CDR3 region has 13 residues. V was shortened by 1 base and J by 6 bases, with 7 bases between the two germline ends. Per germline, CDR1 SGHVS and CDR2 FNYEAQ. The CDR3 DNA reads TGTGCCAGCAGCTTAGACAGCTTAAACATTCAGTACTTC. Translation gives CASSLDSLNIQYF.